A selection of T cell receptor beta chains follows, all from one sample in a study of CD8 T cells in Susac syndrome. TCRdb called the immunoSEQ multiplex PCR reads again in MiXCR, with one record for every CDR3 protein. The table has under 200,000 distinct CDR3 sequences, 90% to 95% seen once. The sample was CD8+ T cells from PBMCs. All receptors derive from a human donor with multiple sclerosis. The conserved cysteine and the conserved F or W are not part of the CDR3 here. The size entry is marked missing in some rows and otherwise reads once, few, many or a size class.

J gene,CDR3 length,V gene,clone size,CDR3 protein
TRBJ2-7,12,TRBV28,.,ASSLEGGAYEQY
TRBJ2-7,15,TRBV28,.,ASSSSIPGNRGQKQY
TRBJ2-1,13,TRBV12-3/TRBV12-4,.,ASSRQGASSNEQF
TRBJ2-7,11,TRBV20-1,.,SAPGTGGYEQY
TRBJ1-5,12,TRBV28,.,ASSTAYSNQPQH
TRBJ2-5,13,TRBV12-3/TRBV12-4,.,ASCPRARWQETQY
TRBJ2-1,11,TRBV28,.,ASSLVWNNEQF
TRBJ2-7,14,TRBV18,.,ASSPPGLAGGYEQY
TRBJ2-7,10,TRBV13,.,ASSEMGVEQY
TRBJ1-3,12,TRBV3-1,once,ASSPGSSGNTIY
TRBJ2-1,10,TRBV6-6,.,ASGRTSVEQF
TRBJ1-5,10,TRBV12-3/TRBV12-4,.,ASSQDQGRQH
TRBJ1-2,15,TRBV6-1,.,ASYLRQGANLNYGYT
TRBJ1-1,14,TRBV9,once,ASSVAGTGMATEAF
TRBJ2-6,12,TRBV13,.,ASGEGPGANVLT
TRBJ2-7,11,TRBV9,once,ASSGGLAREQY
TRBJ2-5,13,TRBV7-9,.,ASSLWDRTRETQY
TRBJ2-4,11,TRBV7-6,.,ASSLAGGNIQY
TRBJ1-1,12,TRBV29-1,.,SVEIGITSRGAF
TRBJ1-2,11,TRBV3-1,once,ASGDGRYYGYT
TRBJ2-1,12,TRBV20-1,.,SAPFMSGINEQF
TRBJ1-5,11,TRBV7-6,.,ASSLGQGQPQH
TRBJ1-1,14,TRBV6-5,.,ASSYKPQGENTEAF
TRBJ2-1,12,TRBV19,.,ASIHGPSYNEQF
TRBJ1-5,13,TRBV5-6,once,ASSLAGGGREPQH
TRBJ2-5,12,TRBV5-1,few,ASSPGTAQETQY
TRBJ1-2,12,TRBV7-3,.,ASSSRTGLYGYT
TRBJ2-7,12,TRBV20-1,.,SARHSTGGYEQY
TRBJ2-1,16,TRBV2,.,ASMGIRDYKSSYNEQF
TRBJ2-7,11,TRBV28,.,ASRPPYSYEQY
TRBJ2-7,11,TRBV29-1,once,SATGGGSYEQY
TRBJ1-3,12,TRBV29-1,.,SVGARGPGNTIY
TRBJ2-3,13,TRBV7-9,.,ASSYRDPHEDTQY
TRBJ1-2,12,TRBV30,.,AWTGEGGGYGYT
TRBJ1-4,11,TRBV27,.,ASRAGTTEKLF
TRBJ1-1,9,TRBV11-2,.,ASSLGDTQF
TRBJ2-7,14,TRBV5-1,.,ASSLAGDRGSYEQY
TRBJ1-5,14,TRBV15,.,ATSRDSDISHQPQH
TRBJ2-2,12,TRBV4-1,.,ASSLRTATGELF
TRBJ2-7,14,TRBV27,.,ASSETLAGGRYEQY
TRBJ1-4,12,TRBV2,.,ASSEQLTNEKLF
TRBJ2-7,14,TRBV7-6,once,ASSLTIGTSSYEQY
TRBJ2-1,14,TRBV27,.,ASSRTSGRVHNEQF
TRBJ2-7,13,TRBV18,.,ASSQLRDGKYEQY
TRBJ2-7,15,TRBV20-1,.,SARGEGGGLSSYEQY
TRBJ2-7,13,TRBV27,.,ASSLSGSGFYEQY
TRBJ2-3,12,TRBV12-3/TRBV12-4,.,ASSTNSQTDTQY